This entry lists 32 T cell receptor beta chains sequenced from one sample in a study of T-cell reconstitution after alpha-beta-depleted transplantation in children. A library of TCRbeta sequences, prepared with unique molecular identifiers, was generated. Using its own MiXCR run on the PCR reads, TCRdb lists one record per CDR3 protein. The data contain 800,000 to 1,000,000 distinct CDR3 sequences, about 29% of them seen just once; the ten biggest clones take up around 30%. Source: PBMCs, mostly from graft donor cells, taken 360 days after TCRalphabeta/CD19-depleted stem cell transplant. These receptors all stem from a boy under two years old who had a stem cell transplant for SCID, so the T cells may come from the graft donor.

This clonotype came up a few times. The CDR3 reads CASSEGVGLAGPPYEQYF. As DNA, the CDR3 is TGTGCCAGCAGTGAAGGGGTTGGACTAGCGGGGCCCCCCTACGAGCAGTACTTC. The V gene is TRBV6-1, the J gene TRBJ2-7; 12 positions agree with TRBD2. V lost 1 base, J lost 2 bases, and 9 bases stayed unmatched. CDR3 size: 18 residues. CDR1 and CDR2 from the germline V gene are MNHNS and SASEGT.

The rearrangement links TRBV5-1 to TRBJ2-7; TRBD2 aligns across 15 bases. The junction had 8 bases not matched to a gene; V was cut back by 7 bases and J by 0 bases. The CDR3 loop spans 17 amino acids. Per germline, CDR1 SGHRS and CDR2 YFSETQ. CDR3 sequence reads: CASWAGLAGGDSYEQYF. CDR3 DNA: TGCGCCAGCTGGGCAGGACTAGCGGGGGGGGACTCCTACGAGCAGTACTTC. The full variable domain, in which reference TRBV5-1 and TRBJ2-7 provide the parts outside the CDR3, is KAGVTQTPRYLIKTRGQQVTLSCSPISGHRSVSWYQQTPGQGLQFLFEYFSETQRNKGNFPGRFSGRQFSNSRSEMNVSTLELGDSALYLCASWAGLAGGDSYEQYFGPGTRLTVT.

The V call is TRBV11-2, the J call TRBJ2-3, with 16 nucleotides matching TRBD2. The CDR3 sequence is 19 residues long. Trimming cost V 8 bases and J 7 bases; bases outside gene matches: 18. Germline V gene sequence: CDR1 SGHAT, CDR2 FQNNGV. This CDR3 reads CASATLPSGTSGGAYTQYF. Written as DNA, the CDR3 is TGTGCCAGCGCCACTCTCCCTTCCGGGACTAGCGGGGGGGCCTATACGCAGTATTTT.

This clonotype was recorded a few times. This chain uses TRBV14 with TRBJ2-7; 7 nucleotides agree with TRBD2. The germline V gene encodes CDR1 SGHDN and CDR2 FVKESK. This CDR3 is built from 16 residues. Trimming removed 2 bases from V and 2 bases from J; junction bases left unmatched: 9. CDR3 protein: CASSQTWGGRAYEQYF. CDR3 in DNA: TGTGCCAGCAGCCAAACGTGGGGGGGAAGGGCCTACGAGCAGTACTTC. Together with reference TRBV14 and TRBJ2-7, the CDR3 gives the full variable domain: EAGVTQFPSHSVIEKGQTVTLRCDPISGHDNLYWYRRVMGKEIKFLLHFVKESKQDESGMPNNRFLAERTGGTYSTLKVQPAELEDSGVYFCASSQTWGGRAYEQYFGPGTRLTVT.

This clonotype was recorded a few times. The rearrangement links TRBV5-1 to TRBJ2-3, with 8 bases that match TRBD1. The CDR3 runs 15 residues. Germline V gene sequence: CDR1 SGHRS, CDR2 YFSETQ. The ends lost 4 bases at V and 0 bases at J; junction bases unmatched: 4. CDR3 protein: CASSRTGMSTDTQYF. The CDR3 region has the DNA TGCGCCAGCAGCCGGACAGGGATGAGCACAGATACGCAGTATTTT.

The CDR3 nucleotides read TGTGCCACCAGCAGAGATGATTCACTAGCGGGAGAGACCCAGTACTTC. Translating gives CATSRDDSLAGETQYF. The V call is TRBV15, the J call TRBJ2-5; 9 nucleotides agree with TRBD2. This CDR3 has 16 amino acids. The J segment lost 4 bases and the V segment lost 0 bases, leaving 6 bases of the junction unmatched. Germline V CDR1 and CDR2: LNHNV, YYDKDF (reference sequence).

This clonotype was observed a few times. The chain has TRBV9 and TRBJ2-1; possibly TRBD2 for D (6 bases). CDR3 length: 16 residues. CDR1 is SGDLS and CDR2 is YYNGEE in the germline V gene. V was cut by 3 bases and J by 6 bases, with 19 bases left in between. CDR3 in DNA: TGTGCCAGCAGCGCGGGGGTGAGGGGTGGGTTCAATGAGCAGTTCTTC. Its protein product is CASSAGVRGGFNEQFF.

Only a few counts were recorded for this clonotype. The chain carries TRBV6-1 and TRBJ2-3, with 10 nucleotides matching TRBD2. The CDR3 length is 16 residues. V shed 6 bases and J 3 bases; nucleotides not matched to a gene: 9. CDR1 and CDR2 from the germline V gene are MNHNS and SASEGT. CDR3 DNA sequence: TGTGCCAGCAGCTCTCCGCCTAGCGGGGGAACAGATACGCAGTATTTT. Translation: CASSSPPSGGTDTQYF.

CDR3 in DNA: TGCAGTGCTAGACGGGCGGAGGATTCACCCCTCCACTTT. Residues: CSARRAEDSPLHF. The chain uses TRBV20-1 and TRBJ1-6; the D is unclear. Trimming cost V 2 bases and J 8 bases, with 10 bases left between them. CDR1 DFQATT and CDR2 SNEGSKA come from the germline V gene (reference sequence). The CDR3 has 13 residues.

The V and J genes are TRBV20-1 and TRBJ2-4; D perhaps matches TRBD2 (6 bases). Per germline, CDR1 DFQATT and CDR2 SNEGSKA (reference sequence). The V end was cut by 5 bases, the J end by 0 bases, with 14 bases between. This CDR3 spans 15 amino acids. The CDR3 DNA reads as TGCAGTGCTGGGACCCCGGGACTAGCCAAAAACATTCAGTACTTC. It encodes CSAGTPGLAKNIQYF.

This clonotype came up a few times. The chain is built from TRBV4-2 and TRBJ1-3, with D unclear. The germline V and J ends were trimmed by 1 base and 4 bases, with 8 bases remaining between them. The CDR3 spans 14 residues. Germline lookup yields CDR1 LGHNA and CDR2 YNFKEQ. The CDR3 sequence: CASSQAASGNTIYF. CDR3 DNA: TGTGCCAGCAGCCAAGCGGCATCGGGAAACACCATATATTTT.

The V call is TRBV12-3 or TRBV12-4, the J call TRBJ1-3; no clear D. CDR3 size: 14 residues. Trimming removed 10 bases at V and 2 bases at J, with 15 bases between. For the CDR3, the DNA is TGTGCCACCCATGGTCGTTCGACTGGAAACACCATATATTTT. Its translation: CATHGRSTGNTIYF.

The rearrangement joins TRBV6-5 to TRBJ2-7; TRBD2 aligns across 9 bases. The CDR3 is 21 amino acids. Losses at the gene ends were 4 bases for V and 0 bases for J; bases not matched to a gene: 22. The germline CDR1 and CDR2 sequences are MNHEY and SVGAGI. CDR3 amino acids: CASSLGWDLASGVPSSYEQYF. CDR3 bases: TGTGCCAGCAGTTTGGGGTGGGACTTGGCTAGCGGGGTGCCCAGCTCCTACGAGCAGTACTTC.

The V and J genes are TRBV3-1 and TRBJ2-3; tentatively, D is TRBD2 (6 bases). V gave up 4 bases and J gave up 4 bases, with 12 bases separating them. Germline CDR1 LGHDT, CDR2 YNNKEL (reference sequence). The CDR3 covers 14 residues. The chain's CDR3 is CASSPPRRADTQYF. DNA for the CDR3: TGTGCCAGCAGCCCGCCCAGGAGGGCAGATACGCAGTATTTT.

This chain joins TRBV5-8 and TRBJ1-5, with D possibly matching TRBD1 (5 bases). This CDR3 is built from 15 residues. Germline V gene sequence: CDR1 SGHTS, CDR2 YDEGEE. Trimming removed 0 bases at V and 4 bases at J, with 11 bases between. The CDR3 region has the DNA TGTGCCAGCAGCTTGGGACAGCCGATTAATCAGCCCCAGCATTTT. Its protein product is CASSLGQPINQPQHF.

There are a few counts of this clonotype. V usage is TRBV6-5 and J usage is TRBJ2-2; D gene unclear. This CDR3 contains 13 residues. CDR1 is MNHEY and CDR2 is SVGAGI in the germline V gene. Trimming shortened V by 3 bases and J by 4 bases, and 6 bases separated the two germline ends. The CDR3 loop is CASSYFATGELFF. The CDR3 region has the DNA TGTGCCAGCAGTTATTTCGCCACCGGGGAGCTGTTTTTT.

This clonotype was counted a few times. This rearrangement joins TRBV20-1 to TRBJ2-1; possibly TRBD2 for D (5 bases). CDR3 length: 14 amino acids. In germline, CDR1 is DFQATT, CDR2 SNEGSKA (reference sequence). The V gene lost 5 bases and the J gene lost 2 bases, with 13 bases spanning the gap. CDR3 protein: CSAVDYTPYNEQFF. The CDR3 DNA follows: TGCAGTGCTGTCGACTATACCCCCTACAATGAGCAGTTCTTC.

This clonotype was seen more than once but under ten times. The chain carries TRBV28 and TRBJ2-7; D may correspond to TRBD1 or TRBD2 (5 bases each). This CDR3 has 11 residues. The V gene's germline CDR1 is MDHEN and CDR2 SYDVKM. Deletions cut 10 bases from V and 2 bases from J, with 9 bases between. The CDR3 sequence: CAIEGPYEQYF. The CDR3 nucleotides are TGTGCCATCGAGGGGCCCTACGAGCAGTACTTC.

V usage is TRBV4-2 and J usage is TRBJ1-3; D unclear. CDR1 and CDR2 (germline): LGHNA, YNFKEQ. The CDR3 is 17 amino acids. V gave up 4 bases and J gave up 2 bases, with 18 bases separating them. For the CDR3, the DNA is TGTGCCAGCAGCCCCTCTCCATCCGAAGGGACTGGAAACACCATATATTTT. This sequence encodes CASSPSPSEGTGNTIYF.

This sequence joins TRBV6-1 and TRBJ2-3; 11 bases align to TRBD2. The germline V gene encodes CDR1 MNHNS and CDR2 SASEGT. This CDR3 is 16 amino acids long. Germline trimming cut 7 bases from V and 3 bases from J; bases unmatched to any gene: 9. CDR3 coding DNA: TGTGCCAGCAATAAACGACTAGCGGGGCCAACAGATACGCAGTATTTT. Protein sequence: CASNKRLAGPTDTQYF.

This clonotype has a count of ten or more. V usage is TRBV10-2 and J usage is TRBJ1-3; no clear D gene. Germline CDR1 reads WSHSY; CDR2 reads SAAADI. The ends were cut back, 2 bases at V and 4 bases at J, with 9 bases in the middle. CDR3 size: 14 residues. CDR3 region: CASSERGRGNTIYF. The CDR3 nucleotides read TGCGCCAGCAGTGAGCGGGGAAGGGGAAACACCATATATTTT.

This CDR3 is CAIRGDRAEYEQYF. CDR3 nucleotide sequence: TGTGCCATCAGGGGGGACAGGGCGGAATACGAGCAGTACTTC. The chain employs TRBV10-3 and TRBJ2-7; 9 bases line up with TRBD1. The V segment lost 6 bases and the J segment 4 bases; nucleotides outside the gene matches: 7. The CDR3 loop spans 14 amino acids. CDR1 ENHRY and CDR2 SYGVKD come from the germline V gene.

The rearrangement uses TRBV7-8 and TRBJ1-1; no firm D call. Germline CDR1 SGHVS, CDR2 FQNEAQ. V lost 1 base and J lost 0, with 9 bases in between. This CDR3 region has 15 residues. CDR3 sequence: CASSLVSVMNTEAFF. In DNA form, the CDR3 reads TGTGCCAGCAGCTTAGTATCAGTCATGAACACTGAAGCTTTCTTT.

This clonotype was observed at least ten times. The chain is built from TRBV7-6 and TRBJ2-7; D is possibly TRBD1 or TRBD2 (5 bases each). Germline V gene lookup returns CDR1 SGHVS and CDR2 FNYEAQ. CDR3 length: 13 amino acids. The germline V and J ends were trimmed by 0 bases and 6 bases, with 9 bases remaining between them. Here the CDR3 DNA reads TGTGCCAGCAGCTTAGCGCGTGGGGGCGAGCAGTACTTC. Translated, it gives CASSLARGGEQYF.

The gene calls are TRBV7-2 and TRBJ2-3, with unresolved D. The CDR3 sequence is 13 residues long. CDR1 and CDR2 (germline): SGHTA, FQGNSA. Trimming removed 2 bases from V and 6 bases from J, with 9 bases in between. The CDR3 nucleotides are TGTGCCAGCAGCTTATTCGAACGGGATACGCAGTATTTT. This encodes CASSLFERDTQYF.

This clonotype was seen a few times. For the CDR3, the DNA is TGTGCCACCAGCTCGACAGTCACGATCTACAATGAGCAGTTCTTC. This encodes CATSSTVTIYNEQFF. This chain links TRBV15 with TRBJ2-1; possible D gene TRBD1, 5 bases. The V gene's germline CDR1 is LNHNV and CDR2 YYDKDF (reference sequence). The CDR3 is made up of 15 amino acids. Trimming left V 5 bases short and J 3 bases short, with 14 bases between.

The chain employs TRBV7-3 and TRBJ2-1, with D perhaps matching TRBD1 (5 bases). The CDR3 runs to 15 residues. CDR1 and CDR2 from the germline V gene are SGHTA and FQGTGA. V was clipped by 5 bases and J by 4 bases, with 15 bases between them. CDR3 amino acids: CASSPEGVLYNEQFF. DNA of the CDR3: TGTGCCAGCAGCCCAGAAGGGGTCCTATACAATGAGCAGTTCTTC.

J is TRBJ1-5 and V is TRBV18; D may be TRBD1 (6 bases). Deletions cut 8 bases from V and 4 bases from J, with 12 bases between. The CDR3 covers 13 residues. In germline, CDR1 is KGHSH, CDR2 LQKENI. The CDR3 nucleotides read TGTGCCAGCCACAGGGACGGTAATCAGCCCCAGCATTTT. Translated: CASHRDGNQPQHF.

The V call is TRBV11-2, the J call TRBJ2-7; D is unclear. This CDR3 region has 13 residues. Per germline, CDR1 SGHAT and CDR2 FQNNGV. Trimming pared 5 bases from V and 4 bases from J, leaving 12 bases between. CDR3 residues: CASSLLDGYEQYF. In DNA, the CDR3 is TGTGCCAGCAGCCTCTTAGACGGGTACGAGCAGTACTTC.

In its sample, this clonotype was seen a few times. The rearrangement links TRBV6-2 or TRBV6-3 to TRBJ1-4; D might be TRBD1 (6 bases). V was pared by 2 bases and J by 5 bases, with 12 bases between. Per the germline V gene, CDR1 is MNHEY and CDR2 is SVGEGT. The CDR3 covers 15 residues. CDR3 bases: TGTGCCAGCAGTTACGCGGACAGTTGGAATGAAAAACTGTTTTTT. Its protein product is CASSYADSWNEKLFF.

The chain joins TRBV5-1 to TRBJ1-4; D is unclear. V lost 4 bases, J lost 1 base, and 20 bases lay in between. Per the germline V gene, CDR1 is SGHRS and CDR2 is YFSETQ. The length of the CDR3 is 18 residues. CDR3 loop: CASSVSTGFSGTNEKLFF. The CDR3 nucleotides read TGCGCCAGCAGCGTTTCTACGGGATTTTCGGGAACTAATGAAAAACTGTTTTTT.

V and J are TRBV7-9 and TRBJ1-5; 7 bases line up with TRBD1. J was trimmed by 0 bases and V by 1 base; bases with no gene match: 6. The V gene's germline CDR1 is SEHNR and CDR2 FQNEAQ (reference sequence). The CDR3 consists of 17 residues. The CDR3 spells CASSLDRGSYSNQPQHF. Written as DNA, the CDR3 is TGTGCCAGCAGCTTAGACAGGGGATCATATAGCAATCAGCCCCAGCATTTT.